The source of this T cell receptor (beta chain) is a study of cytomegalovirus exposure and HLA in healthy donors. The study's findings and limits: TCR beta chains numbering approximately 150 were designated cytomegalovirus-associated.

Vbeta (60) and Jbeta (13) primers were used in the PCR. The assay was immunoSEQ multiplex PCR, and TCRdb's table has in-frame clones only and misses some. The table shows about 160,000 clones, with nearly 80% occurring only once. This clone has just a few counts. The target antigen is unknown. The CDR3 sequence is 14 residues long. V dropped 3 bases and J dropped 2 bases, with 11 bases sitting between them. Per germline, CDR1 SGHNT and CDR2 YYREEE (reference sequence). The chain joins TRBV5-4 to TRBJ1-1, with a tentative D call TRBD1 (5 bases). Sequencing was performed on PBMCs. This receptor was identified in a man aged 18 to 35 in good health and CMV-seropositive. In DNA, the CDR3 is TGTGCCAGCAGCTCCGCAGGGCAAAACACTGAAGCTTTCTTT. Amino acids: CASSSAGQNTEAFF.